A selection of T cell receptor beta chains follows, all from one sample in a study of cytomegalovirus exposure and HLA in healthy donors. This table comes from immunoSEQ multiplex PCR, and its TCRdb copy is limited to in-frame clones, with some not included. This table holds 130,000 to 150,000 clones, roughly 75% found once. The sample taken for sequencing was PBMCs. Source of these receptors: a man in his forties in good health and CMV-seropositive. CDR3s include the opening cysteine and the closing phenylalanine or tryptophan. A D gene is named only where the DNA matches it firmly. Clone size is given for some rows only: seen once, a few or many times, or a class if the clone is expanded.

TRBV5-1	TRBJ2-2	NA	once	TGCGCCAGCAGCTTGGTGGCGGGGGCTGGGGAGCTGTTTTTT	CASSLVAGAGELFF
TRBV5-6	TRBJ1-3	TRBD1	NA	TGTGCCAGCAGCTGGGGGACAGGGGACACCATATATTTT	CASSWGTGDTIYF
TRBV2	TRBJ1-5	TRBD1	NA	TGTGCCAGCAGTCAAAGACAGGGGAACAATCAGCCCCAGCATTTT	CASSQRQGNNQPQHF
TRBV2	TRBJ2-2	NA	NA	TGTGCCAGCAGTGAACGACAGGGACTCGGCGGGGAGCTGTTTTTT	CASSERQGLGGELFF
TRBV10-3	TRBJ2-1	TRBD2	NA	TGTGCCATCAGTAGGGGACTAGCGGGAGCCGATGAGCAGTTCTTC	CAISRGLAGADEQFF
TRBV11-3	TRBJ1-1	NA	NA	TGTGCCAGCAGCCGCTTGGGGCAGGCTGGAGCTTTCTTT	CASSRLGQAGAFF
TRBV9	TRBJ1-2	NA	NA	TGTGCCAGCACCTCCATAGGGGCCTATGGCTACACCTTC	CASTSIGAYGYTF
TRBV4-3	TRBJ1-1	NA	few	TGCGCCAGCAGCCAATTAGAGGGCAACACTGAAGCTTTCTTT	CASSQLEGNTEAFF
TRBV5-1	TRBJ2-5	TRBD2	NA	TGCGCCAGCAAAACAACCGGGACTAGTGGAGAGACCCAGTACTTC	CASKTTGTSGETQYF
TRBV7-8	TRBJ2-2	TRBD1	NA	TGTGCCAGCACTGACAGGGTGTACACCGGGGAGCTGTTTTTT	CASTDRVYTGELFF
TRBV7-6	TRBJ2-7	TRBD1	NA	TGTGCCAGCAGGGCCGGGACAGGGGTAGGGCACGAGCAGTACTTC	CASRAGTGVGHEQYF
TRBV5-5	TRBJ1-2	TRBD1	once	TGTGCCAGCAGCTCCACCGGGACAGGGGTCTTCTATGGCTACACCTTC	CASSSTGTGVFYGYTF
TRBV27	TRBJ2-7	TRBD1	NA	TGTGCCAGCAGCCGTACTGGGACAGGGGCCTACGAGCAGTACTTC	CASSRTGTGAYEQYF
TRBV6-1	TRBJ1-1	TRBD1	NA	TGTGCCAGCAGCTCACAGGGGGTGAACACTGAAGCTTTCTTT	CASSSQGVNTEAFF
TRBV6-6	TRBJ2-7	TRBD1	NA	TGTGCTAGCACCCCGGGACAGGGCTACGAGCAGTACTTC	CASTPGQGYEQYF
TRBV29-1	TRBJ2-5	TRBD1	NA	TGCAGCGAGGGACAGGGGGCGCGAGAGACCCAGTACTTC	CSEGQGARETQYF
TRBV4-3	TRBJ2-7	NA	NA	TGCGCCAGCAGCCAAGATTCAGTGACAGAATCCTACGAGCAGTACTTC	CASSQDSVTESYEQYF
TRBV27	TRBJ1-1	TRBD1	few	TGTGCCAGCAGCCGGACAGGGAACACTGAAGCTTTCTTT	CASSRTGNTEAFF
TRBV6-1	TRBJ1-1	NA	NA	TGTGCCAGCAGTGGCGGGGGGGTAGAAGCTGAAGCTTTCTTT	CASSGGGVEAEAFF
TRBV7-8	TRBJ2-7	NA	few	TGTGCCAGCAGCCTTGGGACACCGCAATCCCTCTACGAGCAGTACTTC	CASSLGTPQSLYEQYF
TRBV7-9	TRBJ2-4	TRBD2	NA	TGTGCCAGCAGCTCCCGTAGCGGGATAGCCAAAAACATTCAGTACTTC	CASSSRSGIAKNIQYF
TRBV18	TRBJ1-2	NA	NA	TGTGCCAGCACAGATCTGCGGGGCTATGGCTACACCTTC	CASTDLRGYGYTF
TRBV19	TRBJ2-7	TRBD2	once	TGTGCCAGTAGGGGGACGCTCGGGAGGGAGCAGTACTTC	CASRGTLGREQYF
TRBV5-1	TRBJ1-4	NA	NA	TGCGCCAGCAGCCCCCTTTCTCGGGGGGGTAATGAAAAACTGTTTTTT	CASSPLSRGGNEKLFF
TRBV25-1	TRBJ1-1	TRBD1	NA	TGTGCCAGCAGTGTCCTAGGACAGGGTGAAGCTTTCTTT	CASSVLGQGEAFF
TRBV18	TRBJ2-2	NA	NA	TGTGCCAGCTCAGGTGACAAGAACACCGGGGAGCTGTTTTTT	CASSGDKNTGELFF